This TCR beta chain was captured by sequencing in a study of cytomegalovirus exposure and HLA in healthy donors. Primers: 60 Vbeta forward and 13 Jbeta reverse. Profiling relied on immunoSEQ multiplex PCR, and the TCRdb table lists in-frame clones only, not all of them. Here the sample spans over 75,000 clones, roughly 80% being singletons. V dropped 3 bases and J dropped 5; count of bases not matched to a gene: 11. Germline assignment: CDR1 MDHEN and CDR2 SYDVKM. The CDR3 spans 18 residues. Study-level results: Several of the most significant clusters were apparently associated with common viral pathogens in a later analysis. Among TCR beta chains, those listed as cytomegalovirus-associated numbered about 160.

Worth noting for this clone: Antigen unknown.

The donors (healthy individuals) were bone marrow donors. Sequenced input: PBMCs. The chain employs TRBV28 and TRBJ2-2, with 11 bases that match TRBD1. The sequence was obtained from a man aged 40-49 years in good health and CMV-seropositive. The CDR3 sequence is CASSFPLGTGGRTGELFF. CDR3 coding DNA: TGTGCCAGCAGTTTTCCGCTCGGGACAGGGGGAAGGACCGGGGAGCTGTTTTTT.